This T cell receptor beta chain was retrieved from a study of T-cell memory formation after mild COVID-19. Germline loops: CDR1 DFQATT, CDR2 SNEGSKA (reference sequence). J gave up 9 bases and V 4 bases, and 18 bases lay outside the gene matches. This CDR3 is built from 16 residues. Broader study findings: Pre-infection memory held some responding clones, suggesting pre-existing cross-reactive T cells responded. The study found balanced CD4/CD8 in clones contracting day 15 to 85 and a CD4+ lean in later expanders.

This clonotype showed up many times. As yet, its antigen is unknown. MiXCR was run by TCRdb on the 5' RACE reads, yielding one entry per CDR3 protein. In the table there are roughly 130,000 distinct CDR3 sequences, about 6.5% of which are singletons. The chain links TRBV20-1 to TRBJ2-1; 7 bases are shared with TRBD2. This TCR came from an adult woman who had mild COVID-19 (a few samples of this study predate the infection). Cell type and time point are not known. The source material was PBMCs or a T cell subset sorted from them (not recorded which). The DNA for the CDR3 is TGCAGTGCTACCAAACTAGCGCCTCGTAGTAATGGTGAGCAGTTCTTC. Its translation is CSATKLAPRSNGEQFF.